This T cell receptor (beta chain) came from a study of blood T cell repertoires in COVID-19. Under the authors' procedure: Reference gene primer amplification gave estimated nucleated cell counts. Here immunoSEQ multiplex PCR was the method, and the copy in TCRdb shows in-frame clones only, minus some. V and J calls and clone size are given by that table; D and trimming were obtained from the DNA. Among 150,000 to 200,000 clones listed, roughly 82% were seen once. The sequenced sample was peripheral blood. The receptor was isolated from a woman between 55 and 75 years old with COVID-19, enrolled during active disease.

In nucleotides, the CDR3 is TGTGCCAGCAGCCCAAGGTCGGTAGCTCCTGAGCAGTTCTTC. Its protein is CASSPRSVAPEQFF. This chain uses TRBV7-2 with TRBJ2-1; D is unclear. This CDR3 is built from 14 residues. The germline CDR1 and CDR2 sequences are SGHTA and FQGNSA. Trimming shortened V by 5 bases and J by 9 bases, and 17 bases separated the two germline ends. Using reference TRBV7-2 and TRBJ2-1 for the parts outside the CDR3, the full variable domain is GAGVSQSPSNKVTEKGKDVELRCDPISGHTALYWYRQSLGQGLEFLIYFQGNSAPDKSGLPSDRFSAERTGGSVSTLTIQRTQQEDSAVYLCASSPRSVAPEQFFGPGTRLTVL.